This TCR beta chain was sequenced for a study of control samples from healthy donors and cancer patients. The method was immunoSEQ multiplex PCR; TCRdb's version includes in-frame clones alone and lacks a portion of them. Altogether approximately 230,000 clones are present, over 75% being singletons, with the ten largest covering 10% to 15%. Germline lookup yields CDR1 MDHEN and CDR2 SYDVKM. The CDR3 extends over 14 amino acids. The trim removed 7 bases at V and 3 bases at J, leaving 6 bases unmatched. The material sequenced was PBMCs. The receptor was derived from a woman aged 55-69 years with lung cancer. The genes are TRBV28 and TRBJ1-1; the match to TRBD1 covers 9 bases. The CDR3 DNA reads TGTGCCAGCATCACAGGGGGCCGGGACACTGAAGCTTTCTTT. It specifies CASITGGRDTEAFF. The whole variable domain, remainder taken from reference TRBV28 and TRBJ1-1, is DVKVTQSSRYLVKRTGEKVFLECVQDMDHENMFWYRQDPGLGLRLIYFSYDVKMKEKGDIPEGYSVSREKKERFSLILESASTNQTSMYLCASITGGRDTEAFFGQGTRLTVV.